This TCR beta chain derives from a study of cytomegalovirus exposure and HLA in healthy donors. Whole-study findings and limits: In vitro data verified a few CMV-associated chains as specific for CMV antigens.

Notes on this clone: The antigen is unknown.

This CDR3 is 16 amino acids long. V trimming: 4 bases; J trimming: 7 bases; junction bases outside the gene matches: 14. Germline CDR1 SGHRS, CDR2 YFSETQ. The primer mix had 60 Vbeta and 13 Jbeta primers. TCRdb's copy holds only in-frame clones and misses some; the assay was immunoSEQ multiplex PCR. The profile shows fewer than 200,000 clones, roughly four fifths of them singletons. The sample comprised PBMCs. This clonotype was sampled from a woman in her 30s in good health and CMV-seronegative. The chain links TRBV5-1 to TRBJ2-1, with 7 positions matching TRBD2. The CDR3 region has the DNA TGCGCCAGCAGCGTACACGGGCCCTGGGGGGGGAATGAGCAGTTCTTC. Translation gives CASSVHGPWGGNEQFF.